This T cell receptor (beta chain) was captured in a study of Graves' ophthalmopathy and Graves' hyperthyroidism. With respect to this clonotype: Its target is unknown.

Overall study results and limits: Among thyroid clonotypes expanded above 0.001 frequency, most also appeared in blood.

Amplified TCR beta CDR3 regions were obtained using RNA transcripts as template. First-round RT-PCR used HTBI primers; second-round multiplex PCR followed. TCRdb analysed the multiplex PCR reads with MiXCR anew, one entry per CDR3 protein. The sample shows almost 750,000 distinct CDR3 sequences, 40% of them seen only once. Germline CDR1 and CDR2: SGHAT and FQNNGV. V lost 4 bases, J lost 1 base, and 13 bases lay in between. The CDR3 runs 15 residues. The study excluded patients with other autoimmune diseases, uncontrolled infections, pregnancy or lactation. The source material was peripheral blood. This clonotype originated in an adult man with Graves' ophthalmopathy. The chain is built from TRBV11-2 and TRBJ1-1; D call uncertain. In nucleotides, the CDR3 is TGTGCCAGCAGCTACCCCGGGAGCTCGAACACTGAAGCTTTCTTT. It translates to CASSYPGSSNTEAFF.